These T cell receptor beta chains were read from a single sample in a study of cytomegalovirus exposure and HLA in healthy donors. Data came from immunoSEQ multiplex PCR; TCRdb stores just in-frame clones and leaves some out. This sample's table reports 50,000 or so clones. The sequenced material came from PBMCs. These receptors were taken from a woman aged 55-69 years in good health and CMV-seropositive. CDR3s include the opening cysteine and the closing phenylalanine or tryptophan. Fields, in order: CDR3 protein, V gene, J gene, D gene. A D gene is named only where the DNA matches it firmly.

CDR3aa: CASSLKGGTVMSYEQYF
v_gene: TRBV28
j_gene: TRBJ2-7
d_gene: .

CDR3aa: CASSQDLGRGLSTEAFF
v_gene: TRBV14
j_gene: TRBJ1-1
d_gene: TRBD1

CDR3aa: CASRGGQGSTGELFF
v_gene: TRBV5-1
j_gene: TRBJ2-2
d_gene: TRBD1

CDR3aa: CASSPNGRTGATYEQYF
v_gene: TRBV19
j_gene: TRBJ2-7
d_gene: TRBD1

CDR3aa: CASSSGTGHSPLHF
v_gene: TRBV5-6
j_gene: TRBJ1-6
d_gene: TRBD1

CDR3aa: CASSVRSSYNEQFF
v_gene: TRBV9
j_gene: TRBJ2-1
d_gene: .

CDR3aa: CAISEVPGRAEAFF
v_gene: TRBV10-3
j_gene: TRBJ1-1
d_gene: .

CDR3aa: CASSRDTVLSGANVLTF
v_gene: TRBV7-9
j_gene: TRBJ2-6
d_gene: .

CDR3aa: CASTVALTIAQPQHF
v_gene: TRBV19
j_gene: TRBJ1-5
d_gene: .

CDR3aa: CASTARIDSEAEDFF
v_gene: TRBV10-3
j_gene: TRBJ1-1
d_gene: .

CDR3aa: CASSADMASPDTQYF
v_gene: TRBV19
j_gene: TRBJ2-3
d_gene: .

CDR3aa: CASSPGQLTGDVLTF
v_gene: TRBV9
j_gene: TRBJ2-6
d_gene: .

CDR3aa: CASRVERNSGELFF
v_gene: TRBV2
j_gene: TRBJ2-2
d_gene: .

CDR3aa: CASSLGTGHNEQFF
v_gene: TRBV27
j_gene: TRBJ2-1
d_gene: TRBD1

CDR3aa: CASSFGVYTGELFF
v_gene: TRBV7-9
j_gene: TRBJ2-2
d_gene: .

CDR3aa: CASSLAGVGGVNEQFF
v_gene: TRBV5-4
j_gene: TRBJ2-1
d_gene: .

CDR3aa: CASSSSETPGTNEKLFF
v_gene: TRBV5-6
j_gene: TRBJ1-4
d_gene: .

CDR3aa: CASSLVQGASEAFF
v_gene: TRBV5-1
j_gene: TRBJ1-1
d_gene: TRBD1

CDR3aa: CASSYTGMGNQPQHF
v_gene: TRBV6-5
j_gene: TRBJ1-5
d_gene: .

CDR3aa: CASSLRLAGIDNEQFF
v_gene: TRBV11-2
j_gene: TRBJ2-1
d_gene: TRBD2

CDR3aa: CASSFQGAPGYTF
v_gene: TRBV11-2
j_gene: TRBJ1-2
d_gene: TRBD1

CDR3aa: CASSWGQGWNTEAFF
v_gene: TRBV13
j_gene: TRBJ1-1
d_gene: TRBD1

CDR3aa: CASSPGGQGGPRGYTF
v_gene: TRBV4-2
j_gene: TRBJ1-2
d_gene: TRBD1

CDR3aa: CASSMTGEETQYF
v_gene: TRBV19
j_gene: TRBJ2-5
d_gene: .

CDR3aa: CASSQDAGSGSPLHF
v_gene: TRBV4-1
j_gene: TRBJ1-6
d_gene: .

CDR3aa: CASRSWGPTDTQYF
v_gene: TRBV2
j_gene: TRBJ2-3
d_gene: .

CDR3aa: CASRDSLTTGNTIYF
v_gene: TRBV10-3
j_gene: TRBJ1-3
d_gene: TRBD1

CDR3aa: CASRPGTGFGNTIYF
v_gene: TRBV19
j_gene: TRBJ1-3
d_gene: TRBD1

CDR3aa: CSAISAETQYF
v_gene: TRBV20-1
j_gene: TRBJ2-5
d_gene: .

CDR3aa: CASSSTGYNSPLHF
v_gene: TRBV11-2
j_gene: TRBJ1-6
d_gene: .

CDR3aa: CASSLGTGGYGYTF
v_gene: TRBV5-1
j_gene: TRBJ1-2
d_gene: .

CDR3aa: CASSQEETVYSPLHF
v_gene: TRBV4-3
j_gene: TRBJ1-6
d_gene: .

CDR3aa: CASSLVVGQGAYEQYF
v_gene: TRBV11-2
j_gene: TRBJ2-7
d_gene: TRBD1

CDR3aa: CASSYYPGQGKYEQYF
v_gene: TRBV6-5
j_gene: TRBJ2-7
d_gene: TRBD1

CDR3aa: CASSDGTSGGTDNEQFF
v_gene: TRBV11-2
j_gene: TRBJ2-1
d_gene: TRBD2

CDR3aa: CASSVSGHLYQETQYF
v_gene: TRBV6-6
j_gene: TRBJ2-5
d_gene: .

CDR3aa: CASSQPLDRGRPNEQFF
v_gene: TRBV4-3
j_gene: TRBJ2-1
d_gene: TRBD1

CDR3aa: CASSAQGLAGVTGELFF
v_gene: TRBV9
j_gene: TRBJ2-2
d_gene: TRBD2

CDR3aa: CASSTVDRGYGYTF
v_gene: TRBV19
j_gene: TRBJ1-2
d_gene: TRBD1

CDR3aa: CAITGGATYEQYF
v_gene: TRBV10-3
j_gene: TRBJ2-7
d_gene: .

CDR3aa: CASSQGGAGGTYEQYF
v_gene: TRBV4-3
j_gene: TRBJ2-7
d_gene: TRBD1

CDR3aa: CASSMGQSSGNTIYF
v_gene: TRBV19
j_gene: TRBJ1-3
d_gene: TRBD1

CDR3aa: CASSPTGGQNEQYF
v_gene: TRBV6-1
j_gene: TRBJ2-7
d_gene: TRBD1